These 17 T cell receptor beta chains were sequenced from one sample in a study of vaccination and CD4 T cells after COVID-19. Time point of the sample: late sampling 161 to 241 days after vaccination in a few convalescent patients. Treatment noted: approximately 11-day PBMC culture with coronavirus spike peptide pools or control peptides (ViraFEST assay). Antigens for these TCRs are unknown. Sequencing of the DNA from cultured CD4+ T cells was carried out with the Oncomine TCR Beta short-read assay. TCRdb redid the calling of the PCR reads with MiXCR, one entry per CDR3 protein. This sample has approximately 23,000 distinct CDR3 sequences, with roughly two fifths found just once. This sample comprised CD4+ T cells from blood, cultured in vitro, obtained about 7 months after SARS-CoV-2 vaccination. The receptors were sampled from a human donor who had recovered from COVID-19.

This clonotype occurred a few times. V gene TRBV6-1 combines with J gene TRBJ1-5; D might be TRBD1 (6 bases). The CDR3 length is 14 residues. Trimming stripped 5 bases from V and 11 bases from J, with 19 bases between. The V gene's germline CDR1 is MNHNS and CDR2 SASEGT. The CDR3: CASSLGGRGGAQHF. The CDR3 nucleotides are TGTGCCAGCAGTCTTGGGGGCCGGGGAGGGGCCCAGCATTTT.

The sample holds a few counts of this clonotype. The CDR3 spells CASSYGTGDYGYTF. The CDR3 DNA follows: TGTGCCAGCAGTTACGGGACAGGGGACTATGGCTACACCTTC. This sequence joins TRBV6-5 and TRBJ1-2; TRBD1 matches at 10 bases. The germline V gene encodes CDR1 MNHEY and CDR2 SVGAGI. The CDR3 consists of 14 residues. V dropped 2 bases and J dropped 3; count of bases not matched to a gene: 0.

The rearrangement links TRBV6-1 to TRBJ2-1; 11 nucleotides agree with TRBD2. V shed 8 bases, J shed 9 bases, and the junction held 12 bases outside the gene matches. The CDR3 is made up of 15 amino acids. Germline V gene data show CDR1 as MNHNS and CDR2 as SASEGT. The CDR3 nucleotides read TGTGCCAGCCGGCTGACTAGCGGGATGCGGGCTGAGCAGTTCTTC. Translated: CASRLTSGMRAEQFF.

Notes on this clonotype: Germline is not matched at one junction end, which may reflect a read error. The rearrangement uses TRBV7-7 and TRBJ2-3; D gene uncertain. Germline CDR1 is SSHAT and CDR2 is FNYEAQ (reference sequence). This CDR3 comprises 13 residues. As DNA, the CDR3 is TGTGCTAGCAGCTCCAAACCCGGGGATACGCAGTATTTT. Its translation: CASSSKPGDTQYF.

This clonotype was seen more than once but under ten times. The chain has TRBV7-2 and TRBJ2-1, with D tentatively TRBD1 (5 bases). Germline assignment: CDR1 SGHTA and CDR2 FQGNSA. Trimming removed 2 bases from V and 3 bases from J, with 11 bases in between. The CDR3 has 15 amino acids. CDR3 sequence reads: CASSLSAGNYNEQFF. CDR3 nucleotides: TGTGCCAGCAGCTTATCCGCAGGGAACTACAATGAGCAGTTCTTC.

Of note for this clonotype: At one boundary the junction diverges from the germline segment, which might be a read error. The chain is built from TRBV20-1 and TRBJ2-7; weak D call: TRBD1 (5 bases). The V gene's germline CDR1 is DFQATT and CDR2 SNEGSKA (reference sequence). The length of the CDR3 is 14 residues. The CDR3 loop is CSASTREGATRHHF. For the CDR3, the DNA is TGCAGTGCTAGTACGCGAGAAGGGGCCACCCGACACCACTTC.

V is TRBV11-2 and J is TRBJ2-7, with 13 bases fitting TRBD2. Germline CDR1 is SGHAT and CDR2 is FQNNGV. The CDR3 runs to 16 residues. J lost 5 bases, V lost 5 bases, and 9 bases had no gene match. CDR3 sequence: CASSRNTGLAGDEQYF. For the CDR3, the DNA is TGTGCCAGCAGCCGAAATACCGGACTAGCGGGAGACGAGCAGTACTTC.

This clonotype came up once. The gene calls are TRBV20-1 and TRBJ2-2; D might be TRBD1 or TRBD2, each matching 6 bases. The CDR3 runs 15 residues. V was trimmed by 6 bases and J by 5 bases, leaving 19 bases between them. CDR1 is DFQATT and CDR2 is SNEGSKA in the germline V gene (reference sequence). CDR3 sequence (DNA): TGCAGTGCCCCCTCGTGGGGGGCGCGAACCGGGGAGCTGTTTTTT. Translated: CSAPSWGARTGELFF.

The gene calls are TRBV6-1 and TRBJ1-1; 7 nucleotides line up with TRBD1. This CDR3 contains 13 residues. The germline V gene encodes CDR1 MNHNS and CDR2 SASEGT. Germline trimming cut 8 bases from V and 4 bases from J; bases unmatched to any gene: 7. Here the CDR3 reads CASQTGIGTEAFF. CDR3 sequence (DNA): TGTGCCAGCCAGACAGGGATCGGCACTGAAGCTTTCTTT.

V and J are TRBV20-1 and TRBJ2-1; 7 bases agree with TRBD2. Unmatched junction bases numbered 6, after V lost 0 bases and J lost 4 bases. The germline CDR1 and CDR2 sequences are DFQATT and SNEGSKA (reference sequence). This CDR3 has 15 residues. The CDR3 nucleotides read TGCAGTGCTAGAGATCCCTCGGGAGGTTACAATGAGCAGTTCTTC. Translating gives CSARDPSGGYNEQFF.

V and J are TRBV7-2 and TRBJ2-1; 7 positions agree with TRBD2. The CDR3 is made up of 16 amino acids. CDR1 SGHTA and CDR2 FQGNSA come from the germline V gene. With V trimmed by 0 bases and J by 7 bases, 9 bases remained unmatched. CDR3 sequence reads: CASSLAGGVGGNEQFF. CDR3 coding DNA: TGTGCCAGCAGCTTAGCGGGAGGAGTGGGGGGGAATGAGCAGTTCTTC.

The chain is built from TRBV2 and TRBJ2-7; no reliable D call. Germline CDR1 and CDR2: SNHLY and FYNNEI. Trimming took off 1 base at V and 0 bases at J, with 10 bases between the two ends. CDR3 length: 15 residues. The CDR3 nucleotides read TGTGCCAGCAGTGAAGAGGGAAGTAACTCCTACGAGCAGTACTTC. As protein: CASSEEGSNSYEQYF.

This clonotype was observed a handful of times. The rearrangement uses TRBV6-4 and TRBJ1-1; no definite D call. The ends were cut back, 9 bases at V and 6 bases at J, with 17 bases in the middle. CDR1 is MRHNA, CDR2 SNTAGT, per germline. This CDR3 region has 13 residues. The CDR3 sequence is CARTERRHAEAFF. For the CDR3, the DNA is TGTGCCAGGACTGAACGAAGACACGCTGAAGCTTTCTTT.

The chain joins TRBV7-9 to TRBJ2-1; TRBD2 agrees at 7 bases. V shed 8 bases, J shed 4 bases, and the junction held 11 bases outside the gene matches. The CDR3 totals 15 residues. The V gene's germline CDR1 is SEHNR and CDR2 FQNEAQ (reference sequence). CDR3 DNA sequence: TGTGCCAGCCTTGGACGGCGGGAGACGTACAATGAGCAGTTCTTC. Amino acids: CASLGRRETYNEQFF.

This rearrangement joins TRBV27 to TRBJ2-7, with D unclear. The V gene's germline CDR1 is MNHEY and CDR2 SMNVEV (reference sequence). Deletions cut 6 bases from V and 3 bases from J, with 9 bases between. The CDR3 length is 12 residues. In nucleotides, the CDR3 is TGTGCCAGCAGCGGACCGAACTACGAGCAGTACTTC. Translated, it gives CASSGPNYEQYF.

V and J are TRBV20-1 and TRBJ2-7; D perhaps matches TRBD2 (6 bases). Germline CDR1 is DFQATT and CDR2 is SNEGSKA (reference sequence). This CDR3 comprises 14 residues. Trimming cost V 2 bases and J 3 bases, with 14 bases left between them. The CDR3 DNA reads TGCAGTGCTAGAAGGGTTAGCGGAGGCTACGAGCAGTACTTC. Protein sequence: CSARRVSGGYEQYF.

This clonotype has only a few counts. The chain is built from TRBV27 and TRBJ1-1; D may be TRBD1 (6 bases). Germline values: CDR1 MNHEY, CDR2 SMNVEV (reference sequence). This CDR3 contains 14 residues. Trimming stripped 6 bases from V and 4 bases from J, with 15 bases between. CDR3 amino acids: CASRSRGFSTEAFF. In DNA, the CDR3 is TGTGCCAGCAGAAGCAGGGGTTTTAGCACTGAAGCTTTCTTT.